This T cell receptor beta chain was observed in a study of control samples from healthy donors and cancer patients. Data came from immunoSEQ multiplex PCR; TCRdb stores just in-frame clones and leaves some out. The sample has 190,000 or so clones, approximately 92% seen once; the top ten hold more than 1.1%. V lost 5 bases to trimming and J lost 5 bases, with 15 bases between them. CDR1 is SGHVS, CDR2 FNYEAQ, per germline. The CDR3 is 15 residues long. The source is a man younger than 30 in good health. The sample taken for sequencing was blood. The chain links TRBV7-6 to TRBJ1-4, with D maybe TRBD1 (5 bases). CDR3 DNA: TGTGCCAGCAGCCCCGGGGGGTCTCTGAATGAAAAACTGTTTTTT. Its translation: CASSPGGSLNEKLFF.